Below are 19 T cell receptor beta chains sequenced from a single sample in a study of cytomegalovirus exposure and HLA in healthy donors. PCR was performed using 60 Vbeta and 13 Jbeta primers. Clones were sequenced by immunoSEQ multiplex PCR, and TCRdb holds only the in-frame ones, with some missing. The data hold about 190,000 clones, with about 81% observed a single time. The specimen was PBMCs. Every receptor here comes from a woman in her 30s in good health and CMV-seronegative.

The chain employs TRBV6-4 and TRBJ2-1, with TRBD2 as a possible D gene (6 bases). The CDR3 consists of 16 residues. V gave up 5 bases and J gave up 1 base, with 15 bases separating them. The germline CDR1 and CDR2 sequences are MRHNA and SNTAGT. CDR3 nucleotides: TGTGCCAGCAGTCCGTTAGCGGAACTATCCTACAATGAGCAGTTCTTC. This gives the protein CASSPLAELSYNEQFF.

This clone has only a few counts. This rearrangement joins TRBV6-5 to TRBJ1-6, with D possibly TRBD1 on 6 matching bases. CDR1 is MNHEY and CDR2 is SVGAGI in the germline V gene. The CDR3 is 13 residues long. Trimming shortened V by 5 bases and J by 19 bases, and 21 bases separated the two germline ends. CDR3 coding DNA: TGTGCCAGCAGTGTTTATACAGGGAAGGGTCTGCACTTT. Amino acids: CASSVYTGKGLHF.

The chain carries TRBV6-4 and TRBJ2-6, with D unclear. With 2 bases removed from V and 4 bases from J, the gap between germline ends came to 6 bases. The CDR3 runs 14 residues. Germline lookup yields CDR1 MRHNA and CDR2 SNTAGT. Here the CDR3 DNA reads TGTGCCAGCAGTGACCGGGTAGGGGCCAACGTCCTGACTTTC. Translated: CASSDRVGANVLTF.

This rearrangement joins TRBV27 to TRBJ2-4; no reliable D call. Germline V gene lookup returns CDR1 MNHEY and CDR2 SMNVEV (reference sequence). This CDR3 has 16 residues. V was pared by 5 bases and J by 0 bases, with 14 bases between. The CDR3 spells CASSPRGKLAKNIQYF. For the CDR3, the DNA is TGTGCCAGCAGTCCCCGAGGAAAACTAGCCAAAAACATTCAGTACTTC.

The V gene is TRBV9, the J gene TRBJ2-3; D possibly corresponds to TRBD1 (6 bases). V lost 3 bases to trimming and J lost 2 bases, with 13 bases between them. The CDR3 length is 15 residues. Germline lookup yields CDR1 SGDLS and CDR2 YYNGEE. The CDR3 is CASSARQVNTDTQYF. The CDR3 DNA is TGTGCCAGCAGCGCCCGACAGGTTAACACAGATACGCAGTATTTT.

The rearrangement uses TRBV18 and TRBJ2-3, with D uncertain. Trimming removed 2 bases at V and 0 bases at J, with 6 bases between. CDR3 length: 14 amino acids. From germline, CDR1 is KGHSH and CDR2 LQKENI. The DNA of the CDR3 is TGTGCCAGCTCACCAACACAGAGCACAGATACGCAGTATTTT. The encoded protein is CASSPTQSTDTQYF.

V and J are TRBV4-3 and TRBJ1-2, with TRBD1 identical over 11 bases. V was clipped by 3 bases and J by 0 bases; unmatched bases: 9. CDR1 and CDR2 from the germline V gene are LGHNA and YSLEER. The CDR3 has 18 residues. The CDR3 loop is CASSHPRTGGASNYGYTF. In nucleotides, the CDR3 is TGCGCCAGCAGCCACCCCAGGACAGGGGGCGCCTCTAACTATGGCTACACCTTC.

This clone has more than one count but fewer than ten. The gene calls are TRBV15 and TRBJ2-7; 11 bases fit TRBD1. The ends lost 1 base at V and 9 bases at J; junction bases unmatched: 5. The germline CDR1 and CDR2 sequences are LNHNV and YYDKDF (reference sequence). The CDR3 contains 14 residues. The CDR3 DNA is TGTGCCACCAGCAGAGGGGGACAGGGGGATGGGCAGTACTTC. Translated: CATSRGGQGDGQYF.

This chain links TRBV7-2 with TRBJ1-5; 8 bases fit TRBD1. V shed 5 bases, J shed 5 bases, and the junction held 5 bases outside the gene matches. Germline V gene data show CDR1 as SGHTA and CDR2 as FQGNSA. The CDR3 has 14 residues. The CDR3 region is CASSPGTGHQPQHF. The CDR3 DNA sequence: TGTGCCAGCAGCCCAGGGACAGGACATCAGCCCCAGCATTTT.

The genes are TRBV7-2 and TRBJ2-1; 9 positions agree with TRBD2. V shed 5 bases, J shed 4 bases, and the junction held 6 bases outside the gene matches. CDR3 length: 15 amino acids. Germline V lookup: CDR1 SGHTA, CDR2 FQGNSA. The CDR3: CASSRLAGAYNEQFF. In nucleotides, the CDR3 is TGTGCCAGCAGCAGATTAGCGGGAGCATACAATGAGCAGTTCTTC.

The count of this clone is one. The rearrangement joins TRBV27 to TRBJ1-4; 12 bases are a match to TRBD1. V lost 5 bases and J lost 6; bases outside the gene matches: 7. This CDR3 comprises 16 residues. Germline V lookup: CDR1 MNHEY, CDR2 SMNVEV (reference sequence). The CDR3 coding sequence is TGTGCCAGCAGTCGGGACAGGGGGCTCCGAGATGAAAAACTGTTTTTT. It is translated as CASSRDRGLRDEKLFF.

V gene TRBV5-5 combines with J gene TRBJ2-7; 7 bases are a match to TRBD1. Germline CDR1 SGHKS, CDR2 YYEKEE (reference sequence). Trimming cost V 4 bases and J 4 bases; bases outside gene matches: 11. This CDR3 has 15 amino acids. The CDR3 loop is CASSEGTARTYEQYF. The CDR3, as DNA: TGTGCCAGCAGCGAAGGGACAGCCCGGACATACGAGCAGTACTTC. The variable domain in full, completed from reference TRBV5-5 and TRBJ2-7, reads DAGVTQSPTHLIKTRGQQVTLRCSPISGHKSVSWYQQVLGQGPQFIFQYYEKEERGRGNFPDRFSARQFPNYSSELNVNALLLGDSALYLCASSEGTARTYEQYFGPGTRLTVT.

The rearrangement joins TRBV5-6 to TRBJ2-5, with D unclear. The tail of the sequence fits TRBJ2-7 better, so the J call may be wrong. CDR1 is SGHDT and CDR2 is YYEEEE in the germline V gene. The CDR3 is 12 amino acids. In nucleotides, the CDR3 is TGTGCCAGTAACCGAGCCCCCTACGAGCAGTACTTC. This translates into CASNRAPYEQYF.

The genes are TRBV28 and TRBJ2-2; possibly TRBD2 for D (5 bases). The CDR3 covers 14 residues. Germline V gene data show CDR1 as MDHEN and CDR2 as SYDVKM. V was trimmed by 11 bases and J by 0 bases, leaving 13 bases between them. The CDR3 DNA reads TGTGCCGGCGGGTACCTCGCGAACACCGGGGAGCTGTTTTTT. Translated, it gives CAGGYLANTGELFF.

Only one count was recorded for this clone. J is TRBJ2-7 and V is TRBV5-4; 9 bases map to TRBD1. Trimming took 2 bases from V and 6 from J; bases not matched to a gene: 3. Germline V gene lookup returns CDR1 SGHNT and CDR2 YYREEE (reference sequence). This CDR3 has 13 residues. Here the CDR3 reads CASSLETGGEQYF. CDR3 nucleotide sequence: TGTGCCAGCAGCTTAGAGACAGGGGGCGAGCAGTACTTC.

The V gene is TRBV6-5, the J gene TRBJ1-6, with 7 nucleotides matching TRBD1. This CDR3 has 14 amino acids. The V and J ends lost 6 bases and 7 bases, in that order; junction bases with no gene match: 6. CDR1 is MNHEY and CDR2 is SVGAGI in the germline V gene. The CDR3 sequence is CASRYDRVNSPLHF. Written as DNA, the CDR3 is TGTGCCAGCAGATACGACAGGGTAAATTCACCCCTCCACTTT.

J is TRBJ2-1 and V is TRBV5-4; 8 bases align to TRBD2. The germline V gene has CDR1 SGHNT and CDR2 YYREEE (reference sequence). The CDR3 has 16 residues. V dropped 0 bases and J dropped 7; count of bases not matched to a gene: 9. The CDR3 loop is CASSLGGSGSGNEQFF. The CDR3 region has the DNA TGTGCCAGCAGCTTGGGGGGGAGCGGGAGTGGGAATGAGCAGTTCTTC.

J is TRBJ2-1 and V is TRBV30, with D maybe TRBD1 (6 bases). CDR1 GTSNPN and CDR2 SVGIG come from the germline V gene (reference sequence). CDR3 size: 13 residues. V was pared by 1 base and J by 7 bases, with 11 bases between. Here the CDR3 DNA reads TGTGCCTGGAGTGGTCCAGGGGATAATGAGCAGTTCTTC. Its translation: CAWSGPGDNEQFF. The whole variable domain, filled in from reference TRBV30 and TRBJ2-1, reads SQTIHQWPATLVQPVGSPLSLECTVEGTSNPNLYWYRQAAGRGLQLLFYSVGIGQISSEVPQNLSASRPQDRQFILSSKKLLLSDSGFYLCAWSGPGDNEQFFGPGTRLTVL.

This clone occurred once. This chain connects TRBV5-1 to TRBJ2-6, with 10 bases that match TRBD2. Trimming took 4 bases from V and 0 from J; bases not matched to a gene: 4. CDR1 and CDR2 (germline): SGHRS, YFSETQ. The CDR3 runs to 17 residues. The CDR3, as DNA: TGCGCCAGCAGCCAACTAGCGGGGATCTCTGGGGCCAACGTCCTGACTTTC. Its translation is CASSQLAGISGANVLTF.